The 24 T cell receptor beta chains below all came from one sample that was sequenced in a study of blood T cell repertoires in COVID-19. TCRdb's table, derived via immunoSEQ multiplex PCR, lists solely in-frame clones and lacks some. The data show hundreds of thousands of clones, approximately 80% seen once. The sample comprised PBMCs or T cells enriched from blood (not recorded which). The receptors stem from a young man with acute COVID-19.

This chain joins TRBV28 and TRBJ1-6, with a weak D call TRBD1 (6 bases). The CDR3 has 15 amino acids. The ends were cut back, 3 bases at V and 7 bases at J, with 13 bases in the middle. CDR1 is MDHEN, CDR2 SYDVKM, per germline. The CDR3: CASSLTTGKNSPLHF. CDR3 nucleotides: TGTGCCAGCAGTTTGACAACAGGGAAAAATTCACCCCTCCACTTT.

The J gene is TRBJ2-2, the V gene TRBV7-3; D is possibly TRBD2 (5 bases). CDR3 size: 14 residues. V lost 4 bases and J 4 bases, leaving 10 bases between the germline ends. In germline, CDR1 is SGHTA, CDR2 FQGTGA. CDR3 residues: CASSSSGVTGELFF. The CDR3 DNA is TGTGCCAGCAGCTCCTCCGGGGTCACCGGGGAGCTGTTTTTT.

A note on this clone: This may be a read error, as it is one base from a much larger clone. This chain connects TRBV28 to TRBJ1-2; 8 nucleotides agree with TRBD1. The CDR3 spans 14 residues. CDR1 and CDR2 from the germline V gene are MDHEN and SYDVKM. V dropped 6 bases and J dropped 1; count of bases not matched to a gene: 4. CDR3 region: CASSTTGDNYGYTF. The CDR3 DNA reads TGTGCCAGCAGCACGACAGGGGATAACTATGGCTACACCTTC.

V and J are TRBV29-1 and TRBJ2-1; TRBD2 is a possible D gene (7 bases). V lost 1 base to trimming and J lost 9 bases, with 19 bases between them. Looked up from germline, CDR1 is SQVTM and CDR2 is ANQGSEA. CDR3 length equals 15 residues. The CDR3 protein is CSVEVGGQGVGEQFF. The CDR3 DNA reads as TGCAGCGTTGAAGTCGGGGGGCAGGGAGTCGGTGAGCAGTTCTTC.

This clone has more than one count but fewer than ten. V gene TRBV24-1 combines with J gene TRBJ1-1; D is undetermined. V was cut by 3 bases and J by 3 bases, with 13 bases left in between. This CDR3 spans 15 amino acids. Germline V CDR1 and CDR2: KGHDR, SFDVKD. CDR3 amino acids: CATSDRQFLYTEAFF. The CDR3 DNA sequence: TGTGCCACCAGTGATCGACAATTTTTGTACACTGAAGCTTTCTTT.

This clone has a single count. At the DNA level, this CDR3 is encoded by other sequences in the same sample as well. The chain links TRBV29-1 to TRBJ2-3, with D perhaps TRBD1 (5 bases). Germline lookup yields CDR1 SQVTM and CDR2 ANQGSEA. This CDR3 is built from 12 residues. Trimming took 7 bases from V and 3 from J, leaving 11 bases between them. CDR3 DNA: TGCAGCGGGGGCCGCGGTACAGATACGCAGTATTTT. It codes for CSGGRGTDTQYF.

The chain combines TRBV11-3 with TRBJ1-5, with D perhaps TRBD1 (5 bases). V was shortened by 5 bases and J by 7 bases, with 12 bases between the two germline ends. Germline CDR1 reads SGHNT; CDR2 reads YENEEA. This CDR3 comprises 13 residues. CDR3 DNA: TGTGCCAGCAGCCCAGACAGACTGCAGCCCCAGCATTTT. This encodes CASSPDRLQPQHF. Complete variable domain (other parts from reference TRBV11-3 and TRBJ1-5): EAGVVQSPRYKIIEKKQPVAFWCNPISGHNTLYWYLQNLGQGPELLIRYENEEAVDDSQLPKDRFSAERLKGVDSTLKIQPAELGDSAVYLCASSPDRLQPQHFGDGTRLSIL.

This clone has just one count. This chain joins TRBV18 and TRBJ1-4, with D possibly being TRBD1 (6 bases). V lost 0 bases and J lost 10, with 12 bases in between. This CDR3 comprises 14 residues. Germline CDR1 and CDR2: KGHSH and LQKENI. The chain's CDR3 is CASSPPVQGGKLFF. The DNA for the CDR3 is TGTGCCAGCTCACCACCGGTACAGGGCGGAAAACTGTTTTTT.

The V gene is TRBV3-1 (or the pseudogene TRBV3-2), the J gene TRBJ2-5, with a weak D call TRBD1 (6 bases). CDR3 size: 14 residues. In germline, CDR1 is LGHDT, CDR2 YNNKEL (reference sequence). Between the trimmed V and J ends, which lost 6 bases and 2 bases, there was a span of 13 bases. CDR3 sequence: CASSPHRVQETQYF. The DNA of the CDR3 is TGTGCCAGCAGTCCTCACAGGGTGCAAGAGACCCAGTACTTC.

The rearrangement links TRBV19 to TRBJ1-1; 9 bases line up with TRBD1. This CDR3 comprises 14 residues. Germline CDR1 reads LNHDA; CDR2 reads SQIVND (reference sequence). V dropped 7 bases and J dropped 0; count of bases not matched to a gene: 3. The CDR3 region has the DNA TGTGCCAGTATCGGACAGGGGATGAACACTGAAGCTTTCTTT. Its protein is CASIGQGMNTEAFF. Full variable domain (rest looked up from reference TRBV19 and TRBJ1-1): DGGITQSPKYLFRKEGQNVTLSCEQNLNHDAMYWYRQDPGQGLRLIYYSQIVNDFQKGDIAEGYSVSREKKESFPLTVTSAQKNPTAFYLCASIGQGMNTEAFFGQGTRLTVV.

The chain joins TRBV6-5 to TRBJ2-2, with D possibly being TRBD1 (5 bases). Germline lookup yields CDR1 MNHEY and CDR2 SVGAGI. V lost 7 bases, J lost 2 bases, and 14 bases lay in between. This CDR3 contains 15 residues. The CDR3 protein is CASTTTRTNTGELFF. DNA of the CDR3: TGTGCCAGCACTACAACCAGGACAAACACCGGGGAGCTGTTTTTT.

In its sample, this clone was seen once. V usage is TRBV7-3 and J usage is TRBJ2-1; 9 nucleotides agree with TRBD2. Germline V gene lookup returns CDR1 SGHTA and CDR2 FQGTGA. The CDR3 totals 14 residues. Trimming removed 2 bases from V and 5 bases from J; junction bases left unmatched: 1. Here the CDR3 DNA reads TGTGCCAGCAGCTTACTAGCGGGGCACAATGAGCAGTTCTTC. Its translation is CASSLLAGHNEQFF.

V is TRBV6-5 and J is TRBJ1-5; tentatively, D is TRBD1 (6 bases). V gave up 5 bases and J gave up 9 bases, with 20 bases separating them. Germline loops: CDR1 MNHEY, CDR2 SVGAGI. The CDR3 has 15 amino acids. As DNA, the CDR3 is TGTGCCAGCAGTCTCTGGACAGTGTGTCAGGGGCCCCAGCATTTT. Residues: CASSLWTVCQGPQHF.

The chain uses TRBV24-1 and TRBJ1-2; D is possibly TRBD1 (6 bases). The V end lost 9 bases, the J end lost 6 bases, and 10 bases lay between the germline ends. Per the germline V gene, CDR1 is KGHDR and CDR2 is SFDVKD. The CDR3 is made up of 11 amino acids. CDR3 in amino acids: CATGHRDGYTF. Written as DNA, the CDR3 is TGTGCCACCGGTCACAGGGATGGCTACACCTTC.

This chain joins TRBV12-5 and TRBJ1-4; TRBD1 aligns across 12 bases. The CDR3 sequence is 14 residues long. CDR1 and CDR2 (germline): LGHNT, FRNRAP. The V gene end was trimmed by 5 bases and the J gene end by 7 bases; junction bases not matched to a gene: 2. The CDR3 DNA sequence: TGTGCTAGTGGTGGGACAGGGGGCAGTGAAAAACTGTTTTTT. This translates into CASGGTGGSEKLFF.

This clone was found a few times. This chain joins TRBV29-1 and TRBJ2-7; no clear D gene. CDR1 and CDR2 (germline): SQVTM, ANQGSEA. CDR3 length: 13 residues. The V end lost 2 bases, the J end lost 1 base, and 9 bases lay between the germline ends. CDR3 residues: CSVESAASYEQYF. DNA of the CDR3: TGCAGCGTTGAATCGGCGGCATCCTACGAGCAGTACTTC.

The rearrangement uses TRBV6-5 and TRBJ2-2; D may be TRBD2 (5 bases). Trimming cost V 4 bases and J 1 base, with 10 bases left between them. The CDR3 has 15 residues. Germline V gene lookup returns CDR1 MNHEY and CDR2 SVGAGI. Here the CDR3 reads CASSLAGVNTGELFF. CDR3 nucleotide sequence: TGTGCCAGCAGTTTGGCGGGCGTGAACACCGGGGAGCTGTTTTTT.

The chain is built from TRBV30 and TRBJ1-1; no clear D gene. CDR1 is GTSNPN and CDR2 is SVGIG in the germline V gene (reference sequence). The germline V and J ends were trimmed by 1 base and 2 bases, with 11 bases remaining between them. The CDR3 has 14 amino acids. Here the CDR3 DNA reads TGTGCCTGGAGTGCCCCGTCTTATAACACTGAAGCTTTCTTT. Translation gives CAWSAPSYNTEAFF.

The chain combines TRBV5-1 with TRBJ1-1, with D possibly matching TRBD1 (6 bases). V dropped 1 base and J dropped 2 bases, with 12 bases sitting between them. The CDR3 consists of 15 residues. Per the germline V gene, CDR1 is SGHRS and CDR2 is YFSETQ. The CDR3 reads CASSLLGQTNTEAFF. CDR3 nucleotide sequence: TGCGCCAGCAGCTTGTTAGGACAGACTAACACTGAAGCTTTCTTT.

This chain joins TRBV6-2 or TRBV6-3 and TRBJ1-1, with D maybe TRBD1 (6 bases). The V end was cut by 5 bases, the J end by 0 bases, with 7 bases between. The CDR3 spans 13 residues. The V gene's germline CDR1 is MNHEY and CDR2 SVGEGT. CDR3 residues: CASSGQLNTEAFF. The CDR3 coding sequence is TGTGCCAGCAGTGGACAGCTGAACACTGAAGCTTTCTTT.

This chain joins TRBV12-3 or TRBV12-4 and TRBJ1-2; 8 positions match TRBD1. With 6 bases clipped from V and 7 bases from J, the junction kept 7 bases outside the gene matches. The length of the CDR3 is 13 residues. The CDR3 region has the DNA TGTGCCAGCAGCCCTAGACAGGGGAGTGGCTACACCTTC. It specifies CASSPRQGSGYTF.

This clone is a singleton in its sample. The genes are TRBV7-9 and TRBJ2-1, with D possibly matching TRBD2 (6 bases). Germline CDR1 and CDR2: SEHNR and FQNEAQ (reference sequence). This CDR3 spans 13 amino acids. V was cut by 5 bases and J by 10 bases, with 15 bases left in between. CDR3 amino acids: CASSEEGYGEQFF. CDR3 nucleotide sequence: TGTGCCAGCAGCGAGGAGGGTTATGGGGAGCAGTTCTTC.

The rearrangement links TRBV18 to TRBJ2-7; 7 bases agree with TRBD1. V shed 4 bases and J 0 bases; nucleotides not matched to a gene: 9. CDR3 length equals 16 residues. The germline gives CDR1 KGHSH, CDR2 LQKENI. CDR3 nucleotide sequence: TGTGCCAGCTCACACCTAGACAGGGCGAGCTCCTACGAGCAGTACTTC. Translating it yields CASSHLDRASSYEQYF.

The chain has TRBV28 and TRBJ2-7; maybe TRBD1 (6 bases). The CDR3 spans 14 residues. The V gene's germline CDR1 is MDHEN and CDR2 SYDVKM. V lost 2 bases to trimming and J lost 6 bases, with 14 bases between them. CDR3 sequence (DNA): TGTGCCAGCAGTTTAAACAGGGTAAGGGTCGAGCAGTACTTC. It is translated as CASSLNRVRVEQYF.